The clone carrying this TCR beta chain was seen many times. The data stem from a study of T-cell reconstitution after alpha-beta-depleted transplantation in children. V was pared by 3 bases and J by 3 bases, with 9 bases between. The V gene's germline CDR1 is DFQATT and CDR2 SNEGSKA (reference sequence). CDR3 size: 12 residues. Library preparation (for TCRbeta) was performed with unique molecular identifiers. A single record per CDR3 protein comes from TCRdb applying MiXCR to the PCR reads. The repertoire holds 250,000 to 300,000 distinct CDR3 sequences, with around 10% as singletons. The sample in question was peripheral blood, obtained 180 days after TCRalphabeta/CD19-depleted stem cell transplant. The V gene is TRBV20-1, the J gene TRBJ2-7, with a weak D call TRBD2 (5 bases). The sequence came from a male patient between 2 and 9 years old who had a stem cell transplant for chronic granulomatous disease, so the T cells may come from the graft donor. CDR3 sequence: CSARPGIYEQYF. In nucleotides, the CDR3 is TGCAGTGCTAGGCCGGGGATCTACGAGCAGTACTTC.